A selection of T cell receptor beta chains follows, all from one sample in a study of T-cell memory formation after mild COVID-19. TCRdb reprocessed the 5' RACE reads via MiXCR and lists one record per CDR3 protein. The data contain more than 400,000 distinct CDR3 sequences, 18% of them singletons. Specimen: PBMCs or a T cell subset sorted from them (not recorded which). These receptors came from an adult woman who had mild COVID-19 (a few samples of this study predate the infection). Cell type and time point are not known. Each CDR3 is given with its conserved first and last residue.

TRBV18	CASSPGRGQGTSEQYF
TRBV27	CASSLSASQLKYF
TRBV12-3/TRBV12-4	CASRPRDTGNTEAFF
TRBV20-1	CSANGQGVTLYHEQFF
TRBV7-3	CASSLTGTKKETQYF
TRBV7-2	CASSSFGAAAEAFF
TRBV20-1	CSATGGDYGYTF
TRBV12-3/TRBV12-4	CASSLALGTDTQYF
TRBV7-9	CASSAPEPQETQYF
TRBV7-9	CASSLAAGQVSYEQYF
TRBV11-1	CASSFLGEGHYEQYF
TRBV4-3	CASSPGREHTYEQYF
TRBV7-2	CASSPPGLASIVGELFF
TRBV25-1	CASMRGRTNQPQHF
TRBV6-2/TRBV6-3	CASSYYPTPRANTEAFF
TRBV4-3	CASSQGGAGRLYTEAFF
TRBV15	CATSRRDSGVSDTQYF
TRBV7-9	CASSAGGGTNTGELFF
TRBV18	CASSPQTGGYKTEAFF
TRBV20-1	CSASGTSAAEQYF
TRBV7-6	CASSLASGTGISGNTIYF
TRBV6-5	CASSVPGTTEAFF
TRBV7-6	CASSLVGGSPGELFF
TRBV29-1	CSVELASWALYGYTF
TRBV6-4	CASSDSGTGLGDTQYF
TRBV7-9	CASSGRGLRDEKLFF
TRBV29-1	CSVGKGYEQYF
TRBV14	CASSQEGREGLYNEQFF
TRBV7-9	CASSPWTLRYNEQFF
TRBV10-3	CAISGLGLAGHEQFF
TRBV14	CASSQERLLAGTYEQYF
TRBV5-1	CASSVGRWETQYF
TRBV29-1	CSVESGNTEAFF
TRBV20-1	CSASGGPHDEQFF
TRBV7-6	CASSLQASGFEQFF
TRBV6-6	CASKFTRGRGRLNTEAFF
TRBV2	CASSALGADGYTF
TRBV7-2	CASSWRTSGSWGQETQYF
TRBV6-1	CASSEAWGNYGYTF
TRBV6-2/TRBV6-3	CASRLWNEQFF
TRBV18	CASSQQTGEQYF
TRBV11-2	CASSLVQGISYEQYF